This TCR beta chain is from a study of blood T cell repertoires in COVID-19 (dated by TCRdb to the early 2020s). With regard to the full study: Samples from collaborators originated in the United States, Italy and Spain and spanned both the acute and convalescent phases of COVID-19. The material from the prospective study consisted of cDNA or gDNA derived from T cells, B-cell-depleted T cells, or PBMCs. Subjects who had been exposed to COVID-19, were actively infected with it, or had recovered from it provided the deeply sampled blood TCRbeta repertoires that made up the dataset. The repertoires were released in a freely available public database meant as a resource for research on the immune response to SARS-CoV-2. Samples were obtained from the ongoing ImmuneRACE study (first 160 participants) and from over a thousand subjects provided by 6 global collaborators. The sample metadata nearly always contained a de-identified subject ID, COVID-19 status, age in years and sex. Where available, HLA class I and class II types were taken from metadata supplied by the sample provider and were not determined by assay-based typing. Beyond this particular receptor, the publication reports: The quantity of clinical and demographic metadata differed by source and by participant and was supplied without curation.

TCRbeta CDR3 regions were amplified from genomic DNA using the immunoSEQ Assay, a bias-controlled multiplex PCR. The original pipeline was this. The number of nucleated cells in each sample was estimated from the amplification of reference gene primers within the assay. To quantify the absolute abundance of each unique TCRbeta CDR3 rearrangement, sequence reads were collapsed and filtered. Productive Simpson clonality was computed per sample as the square root of Simpson's diversity index over productive rearrangements. Held by TCRdb, this immuneACCESS table contains in-frame sequences only and omits some clones. Under half of the omission traces to an unresolved V gene where checked; the cause of the rest is unknown. The DNA was the basis for D and trimming; V, J and clone size are from that table. Counted in this sample were roughly 170,000 clones; 80% to 90% of them appeared once. The ten most abundant clones make up around 21% of the sample.

Concerning this clone itself: No antigen is known for it. No much larger clone is present one base from it, and per-base qualities are unavailable.

The collaborating institutions used their own protocols to collect whole blood in K2EDTA tubes. For TCRbeta analysis, collaborator samples were shipped as frozen whole blood, as isolated PBMCs, or as DNA extracted from either sample type. At the junction V is shortened by 2 bases and J by 10 bases, with 18 bases in between. Inclusive of the bounding cysteine and phenylalanine, the CDR3 is 15 residues long. Just CDR3 DNA is preserved here, 45 bases in frame from base 1. Reading the germline V gene gives CDR1 MNHEY and CDR2 SVGEGT. This TCR was sampled from a man between 65 and 85 years old with active or convalescent COVID-19. The sequence is built from TRBV6-2 or TRBV6-3 and TRBJ1-5; the D gene identity is not certain. Sequencing was carried out using peripheral blood. The sequenced DNA: TGTGCCAGCAGTTACGAGACCGAGGTCTTCATACCCCAGCATTTT. It translates to CASSYETEVFIPQHF.